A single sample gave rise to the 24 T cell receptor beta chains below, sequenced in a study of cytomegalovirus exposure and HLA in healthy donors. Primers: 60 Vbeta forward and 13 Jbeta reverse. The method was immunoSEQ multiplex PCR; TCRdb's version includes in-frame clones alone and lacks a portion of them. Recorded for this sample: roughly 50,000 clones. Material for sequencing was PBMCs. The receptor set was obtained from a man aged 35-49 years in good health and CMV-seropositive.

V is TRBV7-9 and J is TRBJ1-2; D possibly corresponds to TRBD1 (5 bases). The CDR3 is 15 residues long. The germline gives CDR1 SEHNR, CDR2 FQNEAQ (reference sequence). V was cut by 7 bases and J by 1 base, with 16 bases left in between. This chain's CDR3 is CASNPEGPINYGYTF. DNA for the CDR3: TGTGCCAGCAACCCGGAGGGGCCGATTAACTATGGCTACACCTTC.

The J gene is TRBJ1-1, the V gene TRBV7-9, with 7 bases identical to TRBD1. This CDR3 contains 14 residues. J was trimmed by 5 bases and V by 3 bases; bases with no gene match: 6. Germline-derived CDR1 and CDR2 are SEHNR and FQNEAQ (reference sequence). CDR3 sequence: CASSLPRGRTEAFF. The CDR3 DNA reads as TGTGCCAGCAGCTTGCCCAGGGGGAGGACTGAAGCTTTCTTT.

In DNA, the CDR3 is TGTGCCAGCAGCCCCATCAACACCGGGGAGCTGTTTTTT. Residues: CASSPINTGELFF. The chain employs TRBV7-3 and TRBJ2-2; D ambiguous. The length of the CDR3 is 13 residues. The germline CDR1 and CDR2 sequences are SGHTA and FQGTGA. Trimming removed 5 bases at V and 2 bases at J, with 6 bases between.

Here the CDR3 DNA reads TGCGCCAGCAGCTTGGGGCCGGGACTAGCGGGACCCAATGAGCAGTTCTTC. Amino acid sequence: CASSLGPGLAGPNEQFF. This sequence joins TRBV5-1 and TRBJ2-1, with 13 bases that match TRBD2. The CDR3 has 17 residues. J gave up 6 bases and V 0 bases, and 6 bases lay outside the gene matches. Germline V CDR1 and CDR2: SGHRS, YFSETQ.

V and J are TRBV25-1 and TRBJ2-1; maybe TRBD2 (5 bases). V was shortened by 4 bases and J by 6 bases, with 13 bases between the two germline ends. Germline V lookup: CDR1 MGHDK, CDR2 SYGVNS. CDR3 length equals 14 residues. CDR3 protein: CASSGGSSGNEQFF. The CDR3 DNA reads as TGTGCCAGCAGTGGCGGGTCCTCCGGCAATGAGCAGTTCTTC.

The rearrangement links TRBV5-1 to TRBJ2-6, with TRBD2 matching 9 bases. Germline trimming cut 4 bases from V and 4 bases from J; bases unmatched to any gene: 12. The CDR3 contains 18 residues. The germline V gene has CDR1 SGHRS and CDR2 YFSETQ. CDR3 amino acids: CASSPLAGAPQGANVLTF. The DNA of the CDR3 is TGCGCCAGCAGCCCCTTAGCGGGGGCACCGCAAGGGGCCAACGTCCTGACTTTC.

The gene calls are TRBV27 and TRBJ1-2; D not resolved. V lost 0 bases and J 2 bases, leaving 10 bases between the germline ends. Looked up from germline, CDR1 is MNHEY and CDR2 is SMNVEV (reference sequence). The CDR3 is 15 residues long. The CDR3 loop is CASSLSIQLNYGYTF. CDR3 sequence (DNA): TGTGCCAGCAGTTTATCGATACAGCTGAACTATGGCTACACCTTC.

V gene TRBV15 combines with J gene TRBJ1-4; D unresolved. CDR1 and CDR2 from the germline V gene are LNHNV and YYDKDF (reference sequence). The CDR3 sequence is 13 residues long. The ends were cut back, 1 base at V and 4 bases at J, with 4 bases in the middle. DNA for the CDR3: TGTGCCACCAGCAGAGCGTTTAATGAAAAACTGTTTTTT. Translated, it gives CATSRAFNEKLFF.

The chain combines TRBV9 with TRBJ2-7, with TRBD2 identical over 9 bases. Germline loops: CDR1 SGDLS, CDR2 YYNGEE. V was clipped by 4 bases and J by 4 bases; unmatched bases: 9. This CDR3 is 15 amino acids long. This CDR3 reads CASSPSGTSFYEQYF. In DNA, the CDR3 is TGTGCCAGCAGCCCGTCCGGGACTAGCTTTTACGAGCAGTACTTC.

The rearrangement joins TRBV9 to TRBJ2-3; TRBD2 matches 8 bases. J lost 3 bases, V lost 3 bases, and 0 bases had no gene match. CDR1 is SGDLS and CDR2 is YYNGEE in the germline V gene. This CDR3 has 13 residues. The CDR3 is CASSGLATDTQYF. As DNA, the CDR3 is TGTGCCAGCAGCGGACTAGCGACAGATACGCAGTATTTT. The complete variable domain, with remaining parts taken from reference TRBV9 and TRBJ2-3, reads DSGVTQTPKHLITATGQRVTLRCSPRSGDLSVYWYQQSLDQGLQFLIQYYNGEERAKGNILERFSAQQFPDLHSELNLSSLELGDSALYFCASSGLATDTQYFGPGTRLTVL.

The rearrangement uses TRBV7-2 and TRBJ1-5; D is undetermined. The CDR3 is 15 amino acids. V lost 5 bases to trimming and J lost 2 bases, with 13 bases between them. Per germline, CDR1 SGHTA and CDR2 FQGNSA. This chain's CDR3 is CASSGRASGNQPQHF. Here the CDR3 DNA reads TGTGCCAGCAGCGGGCGGGCCTCGGGCAATCAGCCCCAGCATTTT.

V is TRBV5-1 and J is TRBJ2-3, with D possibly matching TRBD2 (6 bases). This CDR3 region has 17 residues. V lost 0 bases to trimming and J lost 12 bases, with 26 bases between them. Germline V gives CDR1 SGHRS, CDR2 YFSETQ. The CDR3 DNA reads TGCGCCAGCAGCTTGGGACCCACAGGTAGCGGATATCCAGCCCAGTATTTT. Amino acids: CASSLGPTGSGYPAQYF.

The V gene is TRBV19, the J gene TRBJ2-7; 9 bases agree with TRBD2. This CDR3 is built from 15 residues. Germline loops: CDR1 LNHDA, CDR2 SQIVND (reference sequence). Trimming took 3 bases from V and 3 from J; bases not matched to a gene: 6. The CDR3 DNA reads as TGTGCCAGTAGTATGGCGGGGGGGCCTGGCTACGAGCAGTACTTC. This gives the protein CASSMAGGPGYEQYF.

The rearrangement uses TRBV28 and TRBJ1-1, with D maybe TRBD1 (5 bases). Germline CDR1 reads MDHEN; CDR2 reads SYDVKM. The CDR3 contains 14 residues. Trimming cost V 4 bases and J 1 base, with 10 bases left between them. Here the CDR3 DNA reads TGTGCCAGCAGTTCCCATGGGGCGAACACTGAAGCTTTCTTT. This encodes CASSSHGANTEAFF.

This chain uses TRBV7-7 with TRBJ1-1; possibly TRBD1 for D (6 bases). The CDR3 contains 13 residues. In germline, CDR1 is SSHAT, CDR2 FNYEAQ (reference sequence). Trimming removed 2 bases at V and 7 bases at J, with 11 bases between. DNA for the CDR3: TGTGCCAGCAGCTTAACGGACAGCGGTGAAGCTTTCTTT. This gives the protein CASSLTDSGEAFF.

CDR3 coding DNA: TGTGCCATCACCGAGGGAGGGCCGCAAGAGACCCAGTACTTC. Translated: CAITEGGPQETQYF. V usage is TRBV10-3 and J usage is TRBJ2-5; 7 positions match TRBD2. V dropped 7 bases and J dropped 2; count of bases not matched to a gene: 7. Germline V gives CDR1 ENHRY, CDR2 SYGVKD. The CDR3 contains 14 residues.

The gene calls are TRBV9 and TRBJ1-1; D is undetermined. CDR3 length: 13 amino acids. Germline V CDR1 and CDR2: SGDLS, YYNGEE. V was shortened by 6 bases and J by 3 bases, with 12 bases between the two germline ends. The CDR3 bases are TGTGCCAGCAAGAGGGATAGGGACACTGAAGCTTTCTTT. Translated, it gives CASKRDRDTEAFF.

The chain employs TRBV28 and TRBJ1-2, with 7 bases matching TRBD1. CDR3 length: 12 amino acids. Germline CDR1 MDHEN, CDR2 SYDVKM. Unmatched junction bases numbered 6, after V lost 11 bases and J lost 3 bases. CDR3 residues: CAGRTGHYGYTF. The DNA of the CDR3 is TGTGCCGGTAGGACAGGACACTATGGCTACACCTTC.

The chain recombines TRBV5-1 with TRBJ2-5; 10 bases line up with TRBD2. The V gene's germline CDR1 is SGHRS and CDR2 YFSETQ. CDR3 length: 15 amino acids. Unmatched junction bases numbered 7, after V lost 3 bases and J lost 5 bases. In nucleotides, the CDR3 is TGCGCCAGCAGCTACTCTAGCGGGAGTGGGGAGACCCAGTACTTC. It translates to CASSYSSGSGETQYF.

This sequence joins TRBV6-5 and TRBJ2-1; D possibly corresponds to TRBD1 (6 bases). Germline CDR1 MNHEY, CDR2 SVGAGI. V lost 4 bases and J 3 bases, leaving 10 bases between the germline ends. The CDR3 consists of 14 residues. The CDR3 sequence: CASSSDRFYNEQFF. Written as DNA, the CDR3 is TGTGCCAGCAGTTCCGACAGGTTCTACAATGAGCAGTTCTTC.

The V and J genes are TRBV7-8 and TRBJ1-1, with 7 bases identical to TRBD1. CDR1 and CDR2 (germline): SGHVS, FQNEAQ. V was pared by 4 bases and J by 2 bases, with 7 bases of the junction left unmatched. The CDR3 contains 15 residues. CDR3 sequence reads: CASSSSGTENTEAFF. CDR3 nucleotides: TGTGCCAGCAGCTCCTCCGGGACAGAAAACACTGAAGCTTTCTTT.

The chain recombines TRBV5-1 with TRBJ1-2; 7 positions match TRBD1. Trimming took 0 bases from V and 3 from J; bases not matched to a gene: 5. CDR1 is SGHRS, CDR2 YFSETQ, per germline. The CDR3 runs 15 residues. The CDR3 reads CASSLDSQGHYGYTF. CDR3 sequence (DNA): TGCGCCAGCAGCTTGGACTCACAGGGGCACTATGGCTACACCTTC.

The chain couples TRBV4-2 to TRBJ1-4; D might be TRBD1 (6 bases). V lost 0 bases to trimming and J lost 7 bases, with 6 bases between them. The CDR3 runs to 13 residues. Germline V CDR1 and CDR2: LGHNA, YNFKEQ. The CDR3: CASSQDRGEKLFF. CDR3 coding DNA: TGTGCCAGCAGCCAAGACAGGGGTGAAAAACTGTTTTTT.

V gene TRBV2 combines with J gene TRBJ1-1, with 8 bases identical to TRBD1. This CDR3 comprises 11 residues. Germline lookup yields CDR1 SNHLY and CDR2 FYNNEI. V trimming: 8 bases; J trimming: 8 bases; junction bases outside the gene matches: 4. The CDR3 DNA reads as TGTGCCAGCCTGGGACAGGTGGAAGCTTTCTTT. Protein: CASLGQVEAFF. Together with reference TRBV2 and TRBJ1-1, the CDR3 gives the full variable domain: EPEVTQTPSHQVTQMGQEVILRCVPISNHLYFYWYRQILGQKVEFLVSFYNNEISEKSEIFDDQFSVERPDGSNFTLKIRSTKLEDSAMYFCASLGQVEAFFGQGTRLTVV.